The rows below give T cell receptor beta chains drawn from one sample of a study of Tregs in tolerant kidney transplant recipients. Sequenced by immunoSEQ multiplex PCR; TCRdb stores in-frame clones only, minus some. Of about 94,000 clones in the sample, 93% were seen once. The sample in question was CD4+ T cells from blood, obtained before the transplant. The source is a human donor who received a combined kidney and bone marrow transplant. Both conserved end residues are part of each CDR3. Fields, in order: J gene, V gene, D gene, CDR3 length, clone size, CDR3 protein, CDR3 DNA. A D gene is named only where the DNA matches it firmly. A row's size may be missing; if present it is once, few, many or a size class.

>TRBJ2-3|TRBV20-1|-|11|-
CSARTIDTQYF
TGCAGTGCTCGGACTATCGATACGCAGTATTTT
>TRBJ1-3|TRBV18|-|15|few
CASSPAGLSGNTIYF
TGTGCCAGCTCACCAGCAGGGTTATCTGGAAACACCATATATTTT
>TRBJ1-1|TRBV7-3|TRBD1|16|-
CASSPGGPLQGSGAFF
TGTGCCAGCAGCCCCGGCGGGCCTTTACAGGGGTCGGGAGCTTTCTTT
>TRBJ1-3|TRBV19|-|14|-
CASRRRQSGNTIYF
TGTGCCAGTCGCCGGCGGCAGAGTGGAAACACCATATATTTT
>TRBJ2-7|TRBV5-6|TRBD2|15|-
CASSRAGGGSYEQYF
TGTGCCAGCAGTAGAGCGGGAGGGGGCTCCTACGAGCAGTACTTC
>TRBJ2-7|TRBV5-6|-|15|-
CASSSAGPRSYEQYF
TGTGCCAGCAGCTCGGCGGGACCGAGAAGCTACGAGCAGTACTTC
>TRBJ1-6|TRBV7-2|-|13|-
CASSAAVDSPLHF
TGTGCCAGCAGCGCGGCGGTGGATTCACCCCTCCACTTT
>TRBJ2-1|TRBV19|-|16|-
CASSVGGLADSNEQFF
TGTGCCAGTAGTGTGGGGGGGCTAGCGGATTCCAATGAGCAGTTCTTC
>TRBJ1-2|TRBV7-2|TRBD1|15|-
CASRIHIGQGYGYTF
TGTGCCAGCCGCATCCATATAGGACAGGGATATGGCTACACCTTC
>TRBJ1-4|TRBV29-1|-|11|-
CSVWTLEKLFF
TGCAGCGTGTGGACATTGGAAAAACTGTTTTTT
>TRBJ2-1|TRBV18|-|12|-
CASSPPLMEQFF
TGTGCCAGCTCACCACCTCTTATGGAGCAGTTCTTC
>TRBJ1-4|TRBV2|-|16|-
CASSLGEEATNEKLFF
TGTGCCAGCAGTTTAGGGGAGGAGGCAACTAATGAAAAACTGTTTTTT
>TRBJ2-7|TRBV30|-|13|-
CAQQKDYSYEQYF
TGTGCCCAGCAAAAGGACTATTCCTACGAGCAGTACTTC
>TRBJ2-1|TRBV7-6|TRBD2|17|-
CASSSLAAGGWSNEQFF
TGTGCCAGCAGCTCGCTCGCAGCGGGAGGTTGGTCCAATGAGCAGTTCTTC
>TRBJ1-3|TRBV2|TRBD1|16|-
CASSEAGTGAGNTIYF
TGTGCCAGCAGTGAAGCCGGGACAGGGGCTGGAAACACCATATATTTT
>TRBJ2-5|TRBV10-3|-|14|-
CAISRGGVAETQYF
TGTGCCATCAGTAGGGGAGGCGTAGCTGAGACCCAGTACTTC
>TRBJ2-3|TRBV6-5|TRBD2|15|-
CASRGSGRSTDTQYF
TGTGCCAGCAGAGGTAGCGGGCGTAGCACAGATACGCAGTATTTT
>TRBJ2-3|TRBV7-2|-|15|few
CASSLMSSGTDTQYF
TGTGCCAGCAGCTTAATGTCTAGCGGCACAGATACGCAGTATTTT
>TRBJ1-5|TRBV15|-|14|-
CATSRHREKQPQHF
TGTGCCACCAGCAGACACAGGGAGAAACAGCCCCAGCATTTT
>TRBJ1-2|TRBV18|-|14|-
CASSRRQENYGYTF
TGTGCCAGCTCACGTCGACAGGAGAACTATGGCTACACCTTC
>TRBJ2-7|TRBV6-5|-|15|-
CASSAEGSLSYEQYF
TGTGCCAGCAGTGCGGAGGGGTCCCTATCCTACGAGCAGTACTTC
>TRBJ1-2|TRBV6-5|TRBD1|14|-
CASSRTGPYYGYTF
TGTGCCAGCAGTCGGACAGGGCCCTACTATGGCTACACCTTC
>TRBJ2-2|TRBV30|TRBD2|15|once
CAWKARLAGAGELFF
TGTGCCTGGAAGGCGAGGCTGGCGGGGGCCGGGGAGCTGTTTTTT
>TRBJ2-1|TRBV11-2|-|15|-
CASSFVRGAYNEQFF
TGTGCCAGCAGCTTTGTGCGGGGAGCCTACAATGAGCAGTTCTTC
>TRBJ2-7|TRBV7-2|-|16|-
CASSLVGSGNTYEQYF
TGTGCCAGCAGCTTAGTAGGGAGCGGTAATACCTACGAGCAGTACTTC
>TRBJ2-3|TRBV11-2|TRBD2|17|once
CASSLGALAGATDTQYF
TGTGCCAGCAGCTTAGGCGCCCTAGCGGGGGCGACAGATACGCAGTATTTT
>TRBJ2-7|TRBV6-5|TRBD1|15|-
CASSYRGQGAYEQYF
TGTGCCAGCAGTTACCGAGGACAGGGGGCGTACGAGCAGTACTTC
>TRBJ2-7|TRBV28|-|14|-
CASSLNQVSYEQYF
TGTGCCAGCAGTTTAAACCAGGTCTCCTACGAGCAGTACTTC